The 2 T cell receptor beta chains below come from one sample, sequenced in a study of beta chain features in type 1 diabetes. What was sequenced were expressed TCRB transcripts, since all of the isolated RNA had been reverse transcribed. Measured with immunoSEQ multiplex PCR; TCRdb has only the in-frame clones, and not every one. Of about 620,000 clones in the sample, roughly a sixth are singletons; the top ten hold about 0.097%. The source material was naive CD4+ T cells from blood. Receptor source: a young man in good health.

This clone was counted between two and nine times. In DNA, the CDR3 is TGTGCCAGCAGCTTAGACAGGGGCTATGGCTACACCTTC. It is translated as CASSLDRGYGYTF. This chain joins TRBV7-3 and TRBJ1-2; 8 bases fit TRBD1. Trimming at V came to 2 bases and at J to 4 bases, leaving 0 bases not matched to a gene. CDR3 length: 13 residues. The germline V gene has CDR1 SGHTA and CDR2 FQGTGA.

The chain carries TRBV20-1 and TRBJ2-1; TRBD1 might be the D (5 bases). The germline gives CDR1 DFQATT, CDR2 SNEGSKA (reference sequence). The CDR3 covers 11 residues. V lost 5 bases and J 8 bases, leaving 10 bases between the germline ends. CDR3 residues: CSAGPGYEQFF. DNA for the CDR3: TGCAGTGCTGGCCCAGGGTATGAGCAGTTCTTC.